This T cell receptor beta chain was captured by sequencing in a study of a mutant IDH1 vaccine in newly diagnosed glioma. In germline, CDR1 is SGHNT, CDR2 YYREEE (reference sequence). The ends were cut back, 4 bases at V and 6 bases at J, with 13 bases in the middle. The CDR3 extends over 13 amino acids. Time point here: week 11, during vaccination. It was 300 ug of mutant IDH1 20-mer peptide that made up each vaccine dose, given with topical imiquimod. TCRdb's copy holds only in-frame clones and misses some; the assay was immunoSEQ multiplex PCR. Found here are tens of thousands of clones, about four fifths of them singletons; the top ten hold about 6%. Note on this clone: Its antigen is as yet unknown.

The rearrangement links TRBV5-4 to TRBJ1-1; D is ambiguous. This clonotype was sampled from a man in his fifties with glioma. The starting material was PBMCs, obtained from a glioma patient whose treatment included an IDH1 peptide vaccine. The CDR3 coding sequence is TGTGCCAGCAGCCCTGATAATTCCGCTGAAGCTTTCTTT. This gives the protein CASSPDNSAEAFF.